This T cell receptor (beta chain) came from a study of shared clonotypes between healthy human individuals. Sequencing was performed with immunoSEQ multiplex PCR; in TCRdb, only in-frame clones are kept and a portion is missing. Seen here are roughly 2 million clones, about 95% observed once, and the top ten hold 1.1%. Deletions cut 2 bases from V and 1 base from J, with 2 bases between. Germline values: CDR1 SEHNR, CDR2 FQNEAQ (reference sequence). CDR3 length: 13 amino acids. CD45RO-negative, CCR7-positively selected cells formed the naive CD8 fraction, excluding terminally differentiated effector memory CD45RA+ cells. This clone appeared a few times. Other DNA sequences within the sample encode an identical CDR3.

This chain joins TRBV7-9 and TRBJ2-2; D gene uncertain. Input material: naive CD8+ T cells sorted from blood. This clonotype was obtained from a man between 18 and 29 years old in good health. The CDR3 region has the DNA TGTGCCAGCAGCTTACGGAACACCGGGGAGCTGTTTTTT. It translates to CASSLRNTGELFF. Looking up the rest from reference TRBV7-9 and TRBJ2-2 gives the full variable domain: DTGVSQNPRHKITKRGQNVTFRCDPISEHNRLYWYRQTLGQGPEFLTYFQNEAQLEKSRLLSDRFSAERPKGSFSTLEIQRTEQGDSAMYLCASSLRNTGELFFGEGSRLTVL.